The sequence of this T cell receptor (beta chain) was determined in a study of CXCR3-negative and CXCR3-positive naive CD8 T cells. Whole-study results and caveats: Higher TRB CDR3 hydrophobicity marked CXCR3-positive naive cells relative to CXCR3-negative naive cells.

Germline V lookup: CDR1 DFQATT, CDR2 SNEGSKA (reference sequence). The CDR3 totals 16 residues. Naive cells were sorted as CD45RO-, CCR7+, CD27+ and CD95-. About this clonotype itself: Its target is unknown.

5' RACE that incorporated UMI labels was used to prepare the TRB cDNA libraries. TCRdb reworked the 5' RACE reads into one entry per CDR3 protein, no DNA. Its clone listing holds around 150,000 distinct CDR3 sequences. The chain has TRBV20-1 and TRBJ2-7; no DNA is available, so the TRBD2 call from TCRdb remains unchecked. This sequence originates from a human donor in good health. Some clones in this sample may be carry-over from other donors' samples. The sequencing sample was made of naive CXCR3+ CD8+ T cells from blood. Noted subset: CD45RO-CCR7+CD27+CD95- naive CD8+ T cells expressing CXCR3 (TNR3+). CDR3 in amino acids: CSAGPKTSEPSYEQYF.